This T cell receptor beta chain stems from a study of T cells in Graves' hyperthyroidism and ophthalmopathy. The CDR3 regions of TCR beta were amplified from RNA transcripts. First-round RT-PCR targeting the TCR CDR3 was performed with the HTBI primer set. TCRdb called the multiplex PCR reads again in MiXCR, with one record for every CDR3 protein. The sample includes about 340,000 distinct CDR3 sequences, 21% of them seen just once. This clonotype was detected a few times. Antigen: not known. General observations from the study: The majority of expanded thyroid clonotypes above 0.001 also appeared in blood.

This CDR3 comprises 16 residues. CDR1 is LNHDA, CDR2 SQIVND, per germline (reference sequence). V trimming: 3 bases; J trimming: 4 bases; junction bases outside the gene matches: 11. The rearrangement links TRBV19 to TRBJ2-7; 8 bases map to TRBD1. The clonotype was recovered from a woman between 50 and 59 years old with Graves' hyperthyroidism. Sequencing used blood. The CDR3 DNA is TGTGCCAGTAGTATTGACTGGACAGGGTCGAATTACGAGCAGTACTTC. The encoded protein is CASSIDWTGSNYEQYF.